The 10 T cell receptor beta chains below come from one sample, sequenced in a study of neurological immune-mediated disorders. In TCRdb, the 5' RACE reads were re-called with MiXCR into one record per CDR3 protein. The data show under 80,000 distinct CDR3 sequences, 3.9% seen once. The sample taken for sequencing was PBMCs. These receptors were taken from a man aged 25 to 45 with multiple sclerosis.

This clonotype was seen repeatedly, ten times or more. The chain uses TRBV2 and TRBJ1-1; no clear D. CDR1 and CDR2 (germline): SNHLY, FYNNEI. The V gene lost 6 bases and the J gene lost 1 base, with 9 bases spanning the gap. The CDR3 extends over 13 amino acids. The CDR3 loop is CASSGGGNTEAFF. CDR3 DNA sequence: TGTGCCAGCAGCGGCGGCGGGAACACTGAAGCTTTCTTT.

The table lists this clonotype with many counts. The V call is TRBV20-1, the J call TRBJ1-5, with D unresolved. The germline CDR1 and CDR2 sequences are DFQATT and SNEGSKA (reference sequence). The V end lost 4 bases, the J end lost 3 bases, and 7 bases lay between the germline ends. The CDR3 totals 12 residues. The CDR3 bases are TGCAGTGCTATGGGGTACAATCAGCCCCAGCATTTT. Its translation is CSAMGYNQPQHF.

The sample holds many counts of this clonotype. CDR3 nucleotides: TGCGCCAGCAGCTCCTCGGGACAGTACAATGAGCAGTTCTTC. Protein: CASSSSGQYNEQFF. The chain employs TRBV5-1 and TRBJ2-1; 7 bases match TRBD1. The ends lost 3 bases at V and 4 bases at J; junction bases unmatched: 4. In germline, CDR1 is SGHRS, CDR2 YFSETQ. The length of the CDR3 is 14 residues.

This clonotype was counted many times. This chain links TRBV9 with TRBJ1-3; D is undetermined. The CDR3 is 13 amino acids. The V gene's germline CDR1 is SGDLS and CDR2 YYNGEE. V was trimmed by 5 bases and J by 8 bases, leaving 14 bases between them. CDR3 loop: CASSQSDYDTIYF. In DNA, the CDR3 is TGTGCCAGCAGTCAAAGCGATTACGACACCATATATTTT. The whole variable domain, remainder taken from reference TRBV9 and TRBJ1-3, is DSGVTQTPKHLITATGQRVTLRCSPRSGDLSVYWYQQSLDQGLQFLIQYYNGEERAKGNILERFSAQQFPDLHSELNLSSLELGDSALYFCASSQSDYDTIYFGEGSWLTVV.

In its sample, this clonotype was seen a few times. CDR3 residues: CASRRDRYSNQPQHF. CDR3 nucleotides: TGTGCCAGCAGAAGAGACAGGTATAGCAATCAGCCCCAGCATTTT. The chain couples TRBV6-2 or TRBV6-3 to TRBJ1-5, with a tentative D call TRBD1 (6 bases). Trimming left V 6 bases short and J 0 bases short, with 12 bases between. In germline, CDR1 is MNHEY, CDR2 SVGEGT. The length of the CDR3 is 15 residues.

This clonotype has at least ten counts. The rearrangement joins TRBV4-1 to TRBJ1-2; TRBD1 aligns across 9 bases. The junction had 8 bases not matched to a gene; V was cut back by 5 bases and J by 4 bases. The germline CDR1 and CDR2 sequences are MGHRA and YSYEKL. This CDR3 has 15 residues. DNA of the CDR3: TGCGCCAGCAGCACGCGACAGGGGGGGGTCTATGGCTACACCTTC. Translated, it gives CASSTRQGGVYGYTF.

This clonotype was detected many times. The V call is TRBV12-3 or TRBV12-4, the J call TRBJ1-1; D call uncertain. The V gene lost 7 bases and the J gene lost 5 bases, with 5 bases spanning the gap. The CDR3 has 10 residues. CDR3: CASTGTEAFF. The CDR3 region has the DNA TGTGCCAGCACGGGAACTGAAGCTTTCTTT.

CDR3 protein: CASNPGLAGGLAYNEQFF. Written as DNA, the CDR3 is TGCGCCAGCAACCCGGGACTAGCGGGGGGGCTTGCCTACAATGAGCAGTTCTTC. The V call is TRBV5-1, the J call TRBJ2-1; 16 bases are shared with TRBD2. J gave up 2 bases and V 6 bases, and 8 bases lay outside the gene matches. The germline V gene encodes CDR1 SGHRS and CDR2 YFSETQ. The CDR3 spans 18 residues. Variable domain in full (rest from reference TRBV5-1 and TRBJ2-1): KAGVTQTPRYLIKTRGQQVTLSCSPISGHRSVSWYQQTPGQGLQFLFEYFSETQRNKGNFPGRFSGRQFSNSRSEMNVSTLELGDSALYLCASNPGLAGGLAYNEQFFGPGTRLTVL.

This clonotype was counted at least ten times. The rearrangement joins TRBV27 to TRBJ1-2; D gene ambiguous. Trimming pared 0 bases from V and 3 bases from J, leaving 8 bases between. This CDR3 is 14 amino acids long. From germline, CDR1 is MNHEY and CDR2 SMNVEV (reference sequence). In nucleotides, the CDR3 is TGTGCCAGCAGTTTATCCGGCAGTGACTATGGCTACACCTTC. Translated: CASSLSGSDYGYTF.

This clonotype was counted at least ten times. The chain is built from TRBV20-1 and TRBJ2-1, with D possibly TRBD1 on 6 matching bases. Germline CDR1 DFQATT, CDR2 SNEGSKA (reference sequence). V was clipped by 2 bases and J by 8 bases, with 25 bases between them. The CDR3 is 17 residues long. Written as DNA, the CDR3 is TGCAGTGCTAGAATAATACAAGAAGGGGGTATCAAGGATGAGCAGTTCTTC. This gives the protein CSARIIQEGGIKDEQFF.